This is a list of T cell receptor beta chains from one sample in a study of cytomegalovirus exposure and HLA in healthy donors. Sequenced by immunoSEQ multiplex PCR; TCRdb stores in-frame clones only, minus some. The table lists 150,000 to 200,000 clones, about 72% of them singletons, with under 1.5% in the top ten. The sequencing input was PBMCs. These receptors all come from a male donor in good health and CMV-seronegative. Both conserved end residues are part of each CDR3. The D gene is left open where the match is weak. Size tells how often a clone was seen (once, few, many) or the class of an expanded clone, and some rows leave it out.

D gene: TRBD1
V gene: TRBV7-4
J gene: TRBJ1-3
clone size: -
CDR3 DNA: TGTGCCAGCAGCTTAGACAGGGGGGAGTATGGAAACACCATATATTTT
CDR3 protein: CASSLDRGEYGNTIYF

D gene: -
V gene: TRBV20-1
J gene: TRBJ2-3
clone size: -
CDR3 DNA: TGCAGTGCTAGAGATCTAGATACGCAGTATTTT
CDR3 protein: CSARDLDTQYF

D gene: -
V gene: TRBV14
J gene: TRBJ2-7
clone size: -
CDR3 DNA: TGTGCCAGCAGCCAACACTACGAGCAGTACTTC
CDR3 protein: CASSQHYEQYF

D gene: -
V gene: TRBV5-1
J gene: TRBJ1-2
clone size: -
CDR3 DNA: TGCGCCAGCAGCTTGTCCCCCAGTCACTATGGCTACACCTTC
CDR3 protein: CASSLSPSHYGYTF

D gene: TRBD2
V gene: TRBV11-1
J gene: TRBJ2-3
clone size: -
CDR3 DNA: TGTGCCAGCAGCTTACGGACTAGCGGGAGGCCCGAGGTATATACGCAGTATTTT
CDR3 protein: CASSLRTSGRPEVYTQYF

D gene: -
V gene: TRBV7-2
J gene: TRBJ2-7
clone size: -
CDR3 DNA: TGTGCCAGCAGCTTAGTCTGGGGCACAACCTACGAGCAGTACTTC
CDR3 protein: CASSLVWGTTYEQYF

D gene: TRBD2
V gene: TRBV5-6
J gene: TRBJ2-3
clone size: -
CDR3 DNA: TGTGCCAGCAGCTCGTGGCGGGGGGACACAGATACGCAGTATTTT
CDR3 protein: CASSSWRGDTDTQYF

D gene: TRBD1
V gene: TRBV19
J gene: TRBJ2-7
clone size: -
CDR3 DNA: TGTGCCAGTACCTCGACAGGGGGGAGGTCGGAGCAGTACTTC
CDR3 protein: CASTSTGGRSEQYF

D gene: TRBD1
V gene: TRBV19
J gene: TRBJ1-5
clone size: -
CDR3 DNA: TGTGCCTCACGGGACAGGAGCAATCAGCCCCAGCATTTT
CDR3 protein: CASRDRSNQPQHF

D gene: TRBD1
V gene: TRBV2
J gene: TRBJ2-1
clone size: -
CDR3 DNA: TGTGCCAGCAGTGAGGGACAGGGGGGTCTCAATGAGCAGTTCTTC
CDR3 protein: CASSEGQGGLNEQFF

D gene: -
V gene: TRBV12-5
J gene: TRBJ2-6
clone size: few
CDR3 DNA: TGTGCTAGTGGGGAGGGTTCTGGGGCCAACGTCCTGACTTTC
CDR3 protein: CASGEGSGANVLTF

D gene: TRBD1
V gene: TRBV4-2
J gene: TRBJ1-1
clone size: -
CDR3 DNA: TGTGCCAGCAGCCAAGACACAGGGGCGAACACTGAAGCTTTCTTT
CDR3 protein: CASSQDTGANTEAFF

D gene: -
V gene: TRBV6-6
J gene: TRBJ2-2
clone size: -
CDR3 DNA: TGTGCCAGCAGTCCGCGACTCGACACCGGGGAGCTGTTTTTT
CDR3 protein: CASSPRLDTGELFF

D gene: TRBD2
V gene: TRBV7-2
J gene: TRBJ2-5
clone size: -
CDR3 DNA: TGTGCCAGCAGCTTGCCTAGCGGGAGGGAGACCCAGTACTTC
CDR3 protein: CASSLPSGRETQYF

D gene: TRBD2
V gene: TRBV5-4
J gene: TRBJ2-7
clone size: -
CDR3 DNA: TGTGCCAGCAGCTTGGATCAAGCGGGAGAGCGCGAGCAGTACTTC
CDR3 protein: CASSLDQAGEREQYF

D gene: -
V gene: TRBV15
J gene: TRBJ2-3
clone size: -
CDR3 DNA: TGTGCCACCAGCATAGGACAGCCACGCACAGATACGCAGTATTTT
CDR3 protein: CATSIGQPRTDTQYF

D gene: TRBD1
V gene: TRBV6-5
J gene: TRBJ1-3
clone size: -
CDR3 DNA: TGTGCCAGCATCAAAGACAGGGCTTCGGGAAACACCATATATTTT
CDR3 protein: CASIKDRASGNTIYF

D gene: -
V gene: TRBV29-1
J gene: TRBJ1-1
clone size: -
CDR3 DNA: TGCAGCGTTCGTGTGGGGGCTTTTGAAGCTTTCTTT
CDR3 protein: CSVRVGAFEAFF

D gene: TRBD1
V gene: TRBV29-1
J gene: TRBJ2-5
clone size: -
CDR3 DNA: TGCAGCGTTGAGACGGCAGGGGGCGCGAGAAAGACCCAGTACTTC
CDR3 protein: CSVETAGGARKTQYF

D gene: -
V gene: TRBV28
J gene: TRBJ1-2
clone size: -
CDR3 DNA: TGTGCCAGCAGCCCCGTTAACTATGGCTACACCTTC
CDR3 protein: CASSPVNYGYTF

D gene: TRBD1
V gene: TRBV6-6
J gene: TRBJ1-1
clone size: few
CDR3 DNA: TGTGCCAGCAGCAGACAGGGAAACACTGAAGCTTTCTTT
CDR3 protein: CASSRQGNTEAFF

D gene: -
V gene: TRBV4-2
J gene: TRBJ2-7
clone size: -
CDR3 DNA: TGTGCCAGCAGCCAAGAGGCCGGGAGCTCCTACGAGCAGTACTTC
CDR3 protein: CASSQEAGSSYEQYF

D gene: TRBD1
V gene: TRBV28
J gene: TRBJ1-3
clone size: -
CDR3 DNA: TGTGCCAGCAGACAGGGGAGCTCTGGAAACACCATATATTTT
CDR3 protein: CASRQGSSGNTIYF